This T cell receptor beta chain was identified in a study of blood T cell repertoires in COVID-19. Overall study: Samples of COVID-19 (acute and convalescent) were obtained from the United States, Italy and Spain. In each case, the material was cDNA or gDNA derived from T cells, B-cell-depleted T cells, or PBMCs.

J was trimmed by 2 bases and V by 1 base; bases with no gene match: 2. This CDR3 comprises 15 residues. Germline-derived CDR1 and CDR2 are SGHTA and FQGNSA. Source study methods: Amplification from reference gene primers served as the basis for estimated nucleated cell counts. The table came from immunoSEQ multiplex PCR; TCRdb's copy has only in-frame clones and leaves some out. V, J and clone size are those of that table, while D and trimming were read from the DNA. The sample carries over 90,000 clones, about 90% recorded once. The chain couples TRBV7-2 to TRBJ2-5; 9 bases agree with TRBD1. The clonotype comes from an older woman with acute or convalescent COVID-19. Input material: peripheral blood. The CDR3 loop reads CASSLGGQGQETQYF. In DNA form, the CDR3 reads TGTGCCAGCAGCTTAGGGGGACAGGGACAAGAGACCCAGTACTTC.